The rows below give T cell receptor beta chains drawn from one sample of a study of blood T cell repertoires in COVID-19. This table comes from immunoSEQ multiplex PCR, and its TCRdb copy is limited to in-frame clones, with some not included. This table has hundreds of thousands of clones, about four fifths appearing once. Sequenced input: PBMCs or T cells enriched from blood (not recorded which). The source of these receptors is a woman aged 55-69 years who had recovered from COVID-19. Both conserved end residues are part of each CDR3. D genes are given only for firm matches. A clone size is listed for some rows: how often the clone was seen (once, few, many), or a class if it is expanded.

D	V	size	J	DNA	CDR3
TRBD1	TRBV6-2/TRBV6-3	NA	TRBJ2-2	TGTGCCAGCAGCTCGGGACAGGGGGCCGACACCGGGGAGCTGTTTTTT	CASSSGQGADTGELFF
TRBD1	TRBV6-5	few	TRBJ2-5	TGTGCCAGCACTTTCGGGACAGGGGTCCAAGAGACCCAGTACTTC	CASTFGTGVQETQYF
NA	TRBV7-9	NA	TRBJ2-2	TGTGCCAGCAGCCTAATTGGCGGGGTCACCGGGGAGCTGTTTTTT	CASSLIGGVTGELFF
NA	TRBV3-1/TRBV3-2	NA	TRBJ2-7	TGTGCCAGCAGCCAAGTCAGGGGAGCGGGGCCCCGGGTCGAGCAGTACTTC	CASSQVRGAGPRVEQYF
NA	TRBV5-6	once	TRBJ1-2	TGTGCCAGCAGCTTGGCCACCGGCCAGGGATATAACTATGGCTACACCTTC	CASSLATGQGYNYGYTF
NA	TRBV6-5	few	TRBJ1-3	TGTGCCAGCAGTTACTCGTTGGGCCAAGATGCCATATATTTT	CASSYSLGQDAIYF
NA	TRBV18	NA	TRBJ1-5	TGTGCCAGCTCACCTCAGGATGGGCGCAATCAGCCCCAGCATTTT	CASSPQDGRNQPQHF
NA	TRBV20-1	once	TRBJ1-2	TGCAGTGCTAGAGTAGGGGCCGGCTACACCTTC	CSARVGAGYTF
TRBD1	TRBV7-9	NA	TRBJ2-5	TGTGCCAGCAGCCTGGACAGGGACCAGTACTTC	CASSLDRDQYF
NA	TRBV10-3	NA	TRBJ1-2	TGTGCCATCAGTGAAACAGGAGGGGTGAATGGCTACACCTTC	CAISETGGVNGYTF
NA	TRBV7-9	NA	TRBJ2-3	TGTGCCAGCAGCTTGGGGGCCTTCACAGATACGCAGTATTTT	CASSLGAFTDTQYF
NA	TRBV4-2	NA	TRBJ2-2	TGTGCCAGCAGCCAACCGGGACTCCCACTCGCCCGACCCGGGGAGCTGTTTTTT	CASSQPGLPLARPGELFF
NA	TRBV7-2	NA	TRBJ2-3	TGTGCCAGCAGCTTAGGTTCTAGCACAGATACGCAGTATTTT	CASSLGSSTDTQYF
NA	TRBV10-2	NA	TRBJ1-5	TGCGCCAGCAGTGGGGCAGACAATCAGCCCCAGCATTTT	CASSGADNQPQHF
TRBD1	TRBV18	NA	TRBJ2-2	TGTGCCAGCTCCCGGACAGGAAACACCGGGGAGCTGTTTTTT	CASSRTGNTGELFF
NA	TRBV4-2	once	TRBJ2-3	TGTGCCAGCAGCCAAGATGTGAGGGCTAGAAGGGCAGATACGCAGTATTTT	CASSQDVRARRADTQYF
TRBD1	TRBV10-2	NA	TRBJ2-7	TGCGCCAGCAGCGTCCGGGACAGGGAGTACGAGCAGTACTTC	CASSVRDREYEQYF
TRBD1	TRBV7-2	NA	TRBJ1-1	TGTGCCAGCAGCTTGGCTGGACAGGGCCATGCTTTCTTT	CASSLAGQGHAFF
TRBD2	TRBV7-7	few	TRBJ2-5	TGTGCCAGCAGCTTAGGAAGCGGGAGTTCCGAGGAGACCCAGTACTTC	CASSLGSGSSEETQYF
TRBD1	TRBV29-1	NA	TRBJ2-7	TGCAGCGTTGAGGGGACAGGACCTTGGAAGGACTACGAGCAGTACTTC	CSVEGTGPWKDYEQYF
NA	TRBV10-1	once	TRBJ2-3	TGCGCCAGCAGTGGAAGGCAGGGCCCAGATACGCAGTATTTT	CASSGRQGPDTQYF
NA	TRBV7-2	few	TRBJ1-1	TGTGCCAGCAGCTTAGACAGGGCAACTGAAGCTTTCTTT	CASSLDRATEAFF